A selection of T cell receptor beta chains follows, all from one sample in a study of OX40 agonist ivuxolimab in advanced cancers. Some clones are missing from TCRdb's copy, which holds only in-frame ones; the method was immunoSEQ multiplex PCR. The top ten clones hold roughly 9.7% of a sample with 30,000 to 40,000 clones, more than 60% of them seen once. Sequenced material: CD4+ or CD8+ T cells sorted from blood, taken in a trial of the OX40 agonist ivuxolimab. The receptors stem from an adult with an advanced solid tumor such as melanoma, head and neck, liver or kidney cancer. The CDR3 runs from the conserved cysteine through the conserved F or W. The D gene is left open where the match is weak. The size entry is marked missing in some rows and otherwise reads once, few, many or a size class.

clone_size j_call d_call v_call cdr3_aa cdr3_nt
. TRBJ2-5 . TRBV6-5 CASSYPTGDLKTQYF TGTGCCAGCAGTTACCCGACGGGGGATTTGAAGACCCAGTACTTC
. TRBJ2-7 TRBD1 TRBV7-7 CASSPGQGAYEQYF TGTGCCAGCAGCCCTGGACAGGGGGCCTACGAGCAGTACTTC
. TRBJ2-2 . TRBV7-6 CASSLLSEAWGTTGELFF TGTGCCAGCAGCCTGCTATCAGAGGCCTGGGGAACCACCGGGGAGCTGTTTTTT
once TRBJ1-2 TRBD1 TRBV14 CASSQGVIRGRGYGYTF TGTGCCAGCAGCCAAGGGGTAATCAGGGGGCGAGGCTATGGCTACACCTTC
. TRBJ1-2 . TRBV6-1 CASSEPRRYGYTF TGTGCCAGCAGTGAACCCCGGCGCTATGGCTACACCTTC
. TRBJ2-2 . TRBV5-4 CASSLGGLTGELFF TGTGCCAGCAGCTTGGGGGGGCTAACCGGGGAGCTGTTTTTT
. TRBJ2-3 . TRBV29-1 CSVDPFSSERADTQYF TGCAGCGTGGACCCCTTCTCTAGCGAACGGGCAGATACGCAGTATTTT
. TRBJ1-2 . TRBV5-6 CASSPGGLAYGYTF TGTGCCAGCAGCCCCGGAGGCCTGGCTTATGGCTACACCTTC
. TRBJ1-2 TRBD1 TRBV18 CASSLSLEGANYGYTF TGTGCCAGCTCTCTTAGTCTCGAGGGGGCCAACTATGGCTACACCTTC
. TRBJ2-1 TRBD2 TRBV6-4 CASSDRAGGPRQFF TGTGCCAGCAGTGACCGAGCGGGGGGGCCCAGGCAGTTCTTC
. TRBJ2-6 . TRBV5-4 CASSPWDLPSGANVLTF TGTGCCAGCAGCCCGTGGGACCTTCCCTCTGGGGCCAACGTCCTGACTTTC
. TRBJ1-2 . TRBV6-5 CASSYSGDGGDSGYTF TGTGCCAGCAGTTACTCGGGGGATGGGGGGGATAGTGGCTACACCTTC
. TRBJ2-1 . TRBV12-5 CASGLGGASEQFF TGTGCTAGTGGTTTGGGCGGGGCAAGTGAGCAGTTCTTC
. TRBJ2-3 TRBD2 TRBV18 CASSPIERGPSTDTQYF TGTGCCAGCTCACCAATCGAGCGGGGGCCTTCCACAGATACGCAGTATTTT
. TRBJ2-1 TRBD1 TRBV7-2 CASRRDRASNEQFF TGTGCCAGCAGGCGGGACAGGGCCTCCAATGAGCAGTTCTTC
. TRBJ2-1 TRBD2 TRBV6-6 CASRGLAGWDEQFF TGTGCCAGCAGGGGACTAGCGGGCTGGGATGAGCAGTTCTTC
few TRBJ2-1 . TRBV20-1 CSAGVGEQFF TGCAGTGCAGGGGTGGGTGAGCAGTTCTTC
once TRBJ1-2 . TRBV5-1 CASSFQGSHYGYTF TGCGCCAGCAGCTTCCAGGGGTCCCACTATGGCTACACCTTC
. TRBJ1-6 TRBD1 TRBV27 CASSLTGDPSSPLHF TGTGCCAGCAGTTTAACAGGGGATCCTAGTTCACCCCTCCACTTT
. TRBJ2-2 . TRBV5-1 CASTVANTGELFF TGCGCCAGCACGGTGGCGAACACCGGGGAGCTGTTTTTT
. TRBJ2-7 TRBD2 TRBV7-9 CASSASGGYEQYF TGTGCCAGCAGCGCTAGCGGGGGCTACGAGCAGTACTTC
. TRBJ2-1 TRBD1 TRBV5-1 CASSLWTGSHEQFF TGCGCCAGCAGCTTGTGGACAGGGTCCCATGAGCAGTTCTTC
. TRBJ2-1 TRBD2 TRBV28 CASSFALAGFNEQFF TGTGCCAGCAGTTTTGCACTAGCGGGTTTCAATGAGCAGTTCTTC
few TRBJ1-6 TRBD1 TRBV30 CAWSPGTGFSPLHF TGTGCCTGGAGCCCGGGGACAGGATTTTCACCCCTCCACTTT
. TRBJ1-2 TRBD1 TRBV5-1 CASTAGGTAKPIYGYTF TGCGCCAGCACGGCTGGAGGGACAGCCAAACCTATCTATGGCTACACCTTC
. TRBJ1-1 . TRBV9 CASSDQHTEAFF TGTGCCAGCAGCGACCAACACACTGAAGCTTTCTTT
. TRBJ1-2 . TRBV5-6 CASSPVAGPLNHYGYTF TGTGCCAGCAGCCCCGTCGCGGGACCCCTAAACCACTATGGCTACACCTTC
. TRBJ2-3 TRBD1 TRBV19 CASSTDRGTDTQYF TGTGCCAGTAGTACCGACAGGGGCACAGATACGCAGTATTTT
. TRBJ1-5 . TRBV9 CASSVGEVGEGDQPQHF TGTGCCAGCAGCGTAGGGGAGGTGGGGGAAGGAGATCAGCCCCAGCATTTT
. TRBJ2-3 . TRBV7-6 CASSLGPGAGDTQYF TGTGCCAGCAGCTTAGGCCCGGGGGCAGGGGATACGCAGTATTTT
. TRBJ1-2 . TRBV7-9 CASTYFPQLNYSYTF TGTGCCAGCACTTACTTTCCCCAGCTTAACTATAGCTACACCTTC
. TRBJ1-5 TRBD1 TRBV19 CASRVDRGLVQPQHF TGTGCCAGTAGGGTGGACAGGGGGCTTGTTCAGCCCCAGCATTTT
. TRBJ2-2 . TRBV11-3 CASSLGDANTGELFF TGTGCCAGCAGCTTGGGGGACGCTAACACCGGGGAGCTGTTTTTT
medium-sized TRBJ1-5 . TRBV4-1 CASSQVRQVNQPQHF TGCGCCAGCAGCCAGGTTAGACAGGTCAATCAGCCCCAGCATTTT
. TRBJ2-2 . TRBV29-1 CSVVPNTGELFF TGCAGCGTTGTTCCGAACACCGGGGAGCTGTTTTTT
. TRBJ2-5 . TRBV28 CASSPISGRETQYF TGTGCCAGCAGCCCAATTAGCGGACGAGAGACCCAGTACTTC
. TRBJ1-1 TRBD1 TRBV11-2 CASSPGTGAMNTEAFF TGTGCCAGCAGCCCCGGGACAGGAGCAATGAACACTGAAGCTTTCTTT
. TRBJ2-1 . TRBV11-3 CATSWNEQFF TGTGCCACCTCCTGGAATGAGCAGTTCTTC
. TRBJ1-1 . TRBV5-6 CASSANTGYGAEAFF TGTGCCAGCAGCGCAAATACAGGGTATGGGGCTGAAGCTTTCTTT
. TRBJ1-3 TRBD1 TRBV7-7 CASSLGTDSGNTIYF TGTGCCAGCAGCTTGGGGACAGACTCTGGAAACACCATATATTTT
. TRBJ2-7 . TRBV5-1 CASSQGHLYEQYF TGCGCCAGCAGCCAGGGACACCTCTACGAGCAGTACTTC
. TRBJ1-2 . TRBV5-1 CASSLSPANYGYTF TGCGCCAGCAGCTTGAGCCCCGCTAACTATGGCTACACCTTC
. TRBJ2-2 . TRBV6-5 CASSYLWGEVGGELFF TGTGCCAGCAGTTACTTGTGGGGGGAAGTCGGCGGGGAGCTGTTTTTT
. TRBJ1-2 . TRBV19 CASRGKGYGYTF TGTGCCAGTAGGGGAAAGGGCTATGGCTACACCTTC
. TRBJ1-1 TRBD1 TRBV6-6 CASREPGGEAFF TGTGCCAGCAGAGAACCAGGGGGTGAAGCTTTCTTT
. TRBJ1-4 . TRBV19 CASSIGEKLFF TGTGCCAGTAGTATTGGTGAAAAACTGTTTTTT
. TRBJ2-3 . TRBV6-1 CASSEFHVGTDTQYF TGTGCCAGCAGTGAGTTCCATGTGGGTACAGATACGCAGTATTTT
. TRBJ1-1 TRBD1 TRBV7-9 CAGDRGNTEAFF TGTGCCGGGGACAGGGGGAATACTGAAGCTTTCTTT
. TRBJ2-1 . TRBV29-1 CSVGYSNEQFF TGCAGCGTTGGGTACTCCAATGAGCAGTTCTTC
. TRBJ2-3 TRBD2 TRBV19 CASSISGGYTDTQYF TGTGCCAGTAGTATCAGCGGGGGGTACACAGATACGCAGTATTTT
. TRBJ1-2 . TRBV6-1 CASSVSENYGYTF TGTGCCAGCAGTGTGTCAGAGAACTATGGCTACACCTTC
. TRBJ2-7 TRBD1 TRBV11-2 CASSKDQGTGYYEQYF TGTGCCAGCAGCAAAGACCAGGGGACAGGGTACTACGAGCAGTACTTC
few TRBJ1-5 . TRBV4-1 CASSHGFGVTQPQHF TGCGCCAGCAGCCACGGGTTCGGGGTTACGCAGCCCCAGCATTTT
. TRBJ2-4 TRBD2 TRBV6-5 CATVGGIAKNIQYF TGTGCCACCGTGGGGGGGATAGCCAAAAACATTCAGTACTTC
. TRBJ1-4 . TRBV6-6 CASSVRGGNEKLFF TGTGCCAGCAGCGTCAGGGGAGGGAATGAAAAACTGTTTTTT
once TRBJ2-5 TRBD2 TRBV30 CAWSGGSGGARETQYF TGTGCCTGGAGTGGAGGCAGCGGGGGGGCGAGAGAGACCCAGTACTTC
. TRBJ1-1 . TRBV4-1 CASSQDGGLGRRNTEAFF TGCGCCAGCAGCCAAGATGGAGGGCTTGGCAGAAGGAACACTGAAGCTTTCTTT